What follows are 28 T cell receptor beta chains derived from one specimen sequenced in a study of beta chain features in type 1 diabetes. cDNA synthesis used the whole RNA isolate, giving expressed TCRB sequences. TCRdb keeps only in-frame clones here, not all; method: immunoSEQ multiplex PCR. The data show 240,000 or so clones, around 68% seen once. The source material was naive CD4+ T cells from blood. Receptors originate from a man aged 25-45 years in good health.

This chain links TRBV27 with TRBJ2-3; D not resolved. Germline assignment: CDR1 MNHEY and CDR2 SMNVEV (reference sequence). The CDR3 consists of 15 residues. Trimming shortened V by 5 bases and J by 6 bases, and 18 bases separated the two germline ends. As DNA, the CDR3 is TGTGCCAGCAGTGCGGAGTGGTTTTCCACCGATACGCAGTATTTT. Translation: CASSAEWFSTDTQYF.

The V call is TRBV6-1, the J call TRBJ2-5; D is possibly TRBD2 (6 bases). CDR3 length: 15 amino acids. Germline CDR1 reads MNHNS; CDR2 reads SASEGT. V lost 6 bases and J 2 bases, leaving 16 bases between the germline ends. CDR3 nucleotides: TGTGCCAGCAGCCAGAACGTAGCGGCTCAAGAGACCCAGTACTTC. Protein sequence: CASSQNVAAQETQYF.

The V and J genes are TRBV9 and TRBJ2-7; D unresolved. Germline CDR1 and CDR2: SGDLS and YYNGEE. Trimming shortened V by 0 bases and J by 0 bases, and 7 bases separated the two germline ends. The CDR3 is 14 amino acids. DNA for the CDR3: TGTGCCAGCAGCGTAGGTCCCAACTCCTACGAGCAGTACTTC. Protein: CASSVGPNSYEQYF.

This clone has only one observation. The CDR3 is CASSLEAAGGSDTQYF. The CDR3, as DNA: TGTGCCAGCAGCTTAGAGGCAGCGGGAGGTTCAGATACGCAGTATTTT. The rearrangement joins TRBV11-2 to TRBJ2-3; TRBD2 matches 9 bases. The CDR3 length is 16 residues. Germline V gene lookup returns CDR1 SGHAT and CDR2 FQNNGV. Trimming at V came to 0 bases and at J to 4 bases, leaving 5 bases not matched to a gene.

The chain's CDR3 is CASSPDSGETQYF. The CDR3 DNA reads as TGCGCCAGCAGCCCGGATAGCGGAGAGACCCAGTACTTC. The J gene is TRBJ2-5, the V gene TRBV5-1; tentative D call: TRBD2 (6 bases). The CDR3 spans 13 residues. Trimming took 4 bases from V and 4 from J, leaving 11 bases between them. In germline, CDR1 is SGHRS, CDR2 YFSETQ.

CDR3 region: CSASHTEAFF. The CDR3 bases are TGCAGTGCTAGTCACACTGAAGCTTTCTTT. The chain links TRBV20-1 to TRBJ1-1; D is unresolved. The CDR3 runs 10 residues. With 3 bases removed from V and 3 bases from J, the gap between germline ends came to 2 bases. From germline, CDR1 is DFQATT and CDR2 SNEGSKA (reference sequence).

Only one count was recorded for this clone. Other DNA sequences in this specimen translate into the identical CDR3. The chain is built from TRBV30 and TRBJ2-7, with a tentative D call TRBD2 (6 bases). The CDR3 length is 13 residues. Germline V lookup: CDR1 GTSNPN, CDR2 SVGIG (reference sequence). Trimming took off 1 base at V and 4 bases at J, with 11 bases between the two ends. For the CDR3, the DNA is TGTGCCTGGAGTGGGCTAGCGAGATACGAGCAGTACTTC. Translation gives CAWSGLARYEQYF.

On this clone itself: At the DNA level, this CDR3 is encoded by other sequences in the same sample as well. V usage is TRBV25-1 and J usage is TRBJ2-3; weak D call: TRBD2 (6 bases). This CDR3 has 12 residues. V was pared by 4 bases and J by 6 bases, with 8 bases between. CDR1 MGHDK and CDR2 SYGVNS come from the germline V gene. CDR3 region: CASSAGRDTQYF. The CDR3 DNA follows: TGTGCCAGCAGTGCAGGGAGGGATACGCAGTATTTT.

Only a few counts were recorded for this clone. CDR3 loop: CAIRDTFMSASGGYTF. As DNA, the CDR3 is TGTGCCATCAGGGATACCTTTATGAGCGCTTCTGGCGGCTACACCTTC. The chain uses TRBV10-3 and TRBJ1-2; D is unresolved. Germline V gene sequence: CDR1 ENHRY, CDR2 SYGVKD. The CDR3 has 16 residues. Trimming pared 6 bases from V and 8 bases from J, leaving 25 bases between.

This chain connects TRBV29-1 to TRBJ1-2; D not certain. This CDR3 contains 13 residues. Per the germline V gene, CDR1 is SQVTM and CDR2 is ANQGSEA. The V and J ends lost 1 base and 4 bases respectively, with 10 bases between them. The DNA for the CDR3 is TGCAGCGTTGAAGCGGCGGTCTCCTATGGCTACACCTTC. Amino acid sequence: CSVEAAVSYGYTF. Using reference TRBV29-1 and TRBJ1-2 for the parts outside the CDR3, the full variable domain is SAVISQKPSRDICQRGTSLTIQCQVDSQVTMMFWYRQQPGQSLTLIATANQGSEATYESGFVIDKFPISRPNLTFSTLTVSNMSPEDSSIYLCSVEAAVSYGYTFGSGTRLTVV.

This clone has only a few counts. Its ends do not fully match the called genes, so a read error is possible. For the CDR3, the DNA is TGTGCCAGCTCAGGGACAGGAACGGCGGACTTC. Translating it yields CASSGTGTADF. The chain couples TRBV18 to TRBJ2-4; TRBD1 matches 8 bases. Germline CDR1 is KGHSH and CDR2 is LQKENI. This CDR3 comprises 11 residues.

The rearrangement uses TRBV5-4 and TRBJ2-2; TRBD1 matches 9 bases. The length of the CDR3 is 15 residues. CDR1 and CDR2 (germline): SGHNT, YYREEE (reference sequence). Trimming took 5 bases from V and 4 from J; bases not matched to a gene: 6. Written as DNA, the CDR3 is TGTGCCAGCAGGACAGGGGGAGAGGGCACCGGGGAGCTGTTTTTT. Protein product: CASRTGGEGTGELFF.

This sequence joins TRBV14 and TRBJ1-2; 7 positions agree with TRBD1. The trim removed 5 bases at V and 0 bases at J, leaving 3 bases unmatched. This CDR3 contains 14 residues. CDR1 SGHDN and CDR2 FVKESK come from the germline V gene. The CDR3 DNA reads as TGTGCCAGCAGCTGGGACAGATCTAACTATGGCTACACCTTC. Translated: CASSWDRSNYGYTF.

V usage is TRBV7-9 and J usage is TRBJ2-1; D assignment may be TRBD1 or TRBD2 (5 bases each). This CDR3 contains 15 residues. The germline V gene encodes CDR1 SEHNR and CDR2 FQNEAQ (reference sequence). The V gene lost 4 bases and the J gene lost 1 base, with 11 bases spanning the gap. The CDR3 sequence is CASSSGSGSYNEQFF. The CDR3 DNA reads TGTGCCAGCAGCTCAGGGTCGGGGTCCTACAATGAGCAGTTCTTC. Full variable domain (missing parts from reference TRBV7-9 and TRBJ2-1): DTGVSQNPRHKITKRGQNVTFRCDPISEHNRLYWYRQTLGQGPEFLTYFQNEAQLEKSRLLSDRFSAERPKGSFSTLEIQRTEQGDSAMYLCASSSGSGSYNEQFFGPGTRLTVL.

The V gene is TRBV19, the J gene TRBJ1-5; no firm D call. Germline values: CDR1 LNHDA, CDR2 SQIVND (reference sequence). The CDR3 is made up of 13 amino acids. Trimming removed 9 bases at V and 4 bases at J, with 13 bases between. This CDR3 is CASNHAGNQPQHF. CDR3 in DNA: TGTGCCAGCAACCATGCGGGTAATCAGCCCCAGCATTTT.

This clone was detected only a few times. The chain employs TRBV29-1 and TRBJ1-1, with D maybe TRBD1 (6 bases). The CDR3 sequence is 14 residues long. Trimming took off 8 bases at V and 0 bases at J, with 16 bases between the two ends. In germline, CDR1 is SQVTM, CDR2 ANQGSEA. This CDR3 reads CSSSGATVNTEAFF. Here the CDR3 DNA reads TGCAGCTCTTCGGGGGCAACGGTGAACACTGAAGCTTTCTTT.

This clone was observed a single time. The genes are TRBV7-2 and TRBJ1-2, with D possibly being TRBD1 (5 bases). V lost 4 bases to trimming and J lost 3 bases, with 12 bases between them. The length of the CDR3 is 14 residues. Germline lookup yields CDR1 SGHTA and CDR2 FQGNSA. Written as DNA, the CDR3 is TGTGCCAGCAGCTCGGGGCCGGGTCACTATGGCTACACCTTC. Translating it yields CASSSGPGHYGYTF.

The CDR3 sequence is CASSLGQPETQYF. The CDR3 DNA reads as TGTGCCAGCAGCTTGGGACAACCAGAGACCCAGTACTTC. The V and J genes are TRBV5-6 and TRBJ2-5, with no clear D. Trimming removed 0 bases from V and 4 bases from J, with 7 bases in between. CDR3 length: 13 residues. Germline V gene sequence: CDR1 SGHDT, CDR2 YYEEEE. The full variable domain, rest sourced from reference TRBV5-6 and TRBJ2-5, is DAGVTQSPTHLIKTRGQQVTLRCSPKSGHDTVSWYQQALGQGPQFIFQYYEEEERQRGNFPDRFSGHQFPNYSSELNVNALLLGDSALYLCASSLGQPETQYFGPGTRLLVL.

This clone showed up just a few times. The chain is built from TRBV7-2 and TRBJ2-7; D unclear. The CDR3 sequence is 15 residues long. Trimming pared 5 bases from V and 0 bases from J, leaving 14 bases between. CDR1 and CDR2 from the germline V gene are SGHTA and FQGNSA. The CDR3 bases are TGTGCCAGCAGCCCCCTGACCCTGAGCTCCTACGAGCAGTACTTC. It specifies CASSPLTLSSYEQYF.

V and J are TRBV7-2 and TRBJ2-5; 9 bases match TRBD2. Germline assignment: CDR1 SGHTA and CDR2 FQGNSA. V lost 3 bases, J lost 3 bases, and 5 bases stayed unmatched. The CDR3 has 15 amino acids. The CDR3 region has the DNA TGTGCCAGCAGCTTGAGGGGACTAGCTAAAGAGACCCAGTACTTC. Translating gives CASSLRGLAKETQYF.

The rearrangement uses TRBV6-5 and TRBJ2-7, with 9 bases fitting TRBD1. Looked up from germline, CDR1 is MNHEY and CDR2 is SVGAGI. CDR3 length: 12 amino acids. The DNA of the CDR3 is TGTGCAGCGGGACAGGGATGGAGGGAGCAGTACTTC. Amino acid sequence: CAAGQGWREQYF.

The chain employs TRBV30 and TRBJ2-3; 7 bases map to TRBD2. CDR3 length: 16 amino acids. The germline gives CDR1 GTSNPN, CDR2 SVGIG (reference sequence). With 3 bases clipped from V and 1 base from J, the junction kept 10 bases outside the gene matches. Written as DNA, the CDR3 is TGTGCCTGGAGCGGTTGGGAGCGGGGAGGCACAGATACGCAGTATTTT. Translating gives CAWSGWERGGTDTQYF.

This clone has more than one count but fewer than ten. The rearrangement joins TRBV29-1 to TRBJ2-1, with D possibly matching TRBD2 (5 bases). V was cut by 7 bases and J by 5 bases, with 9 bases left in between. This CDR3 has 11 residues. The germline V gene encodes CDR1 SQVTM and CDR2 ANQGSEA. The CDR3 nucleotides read TGCAGCGGAGGGAAGCACAATGAGCAGTTCTTC. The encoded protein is CSGGKHNEQFF.

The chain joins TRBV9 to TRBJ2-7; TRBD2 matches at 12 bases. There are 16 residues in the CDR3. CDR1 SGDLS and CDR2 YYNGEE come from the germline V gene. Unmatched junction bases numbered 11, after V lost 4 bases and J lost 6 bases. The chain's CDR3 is CASSPRGGLAGSEQYF. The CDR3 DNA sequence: TGTGCCAGCAGCCCTAGAGGGGGACTAGCGGGTAGCGAGCAGTACTTC.

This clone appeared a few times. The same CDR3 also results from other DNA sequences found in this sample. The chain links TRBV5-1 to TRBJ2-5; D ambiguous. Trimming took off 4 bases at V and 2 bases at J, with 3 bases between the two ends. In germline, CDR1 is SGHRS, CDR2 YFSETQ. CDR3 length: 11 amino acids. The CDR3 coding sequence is TGCGCCAGCAGCCTGCAAGAGACCCAGTACTTC. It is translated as CASSLQETQYF.

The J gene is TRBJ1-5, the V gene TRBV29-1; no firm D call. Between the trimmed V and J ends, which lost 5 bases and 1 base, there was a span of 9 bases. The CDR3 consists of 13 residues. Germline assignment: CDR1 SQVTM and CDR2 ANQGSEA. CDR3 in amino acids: CSVLVASNQPQHF. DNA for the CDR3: TGCAGCGTTCTAGTGGCGAGCAATCAGCCCCAGCATTTT.

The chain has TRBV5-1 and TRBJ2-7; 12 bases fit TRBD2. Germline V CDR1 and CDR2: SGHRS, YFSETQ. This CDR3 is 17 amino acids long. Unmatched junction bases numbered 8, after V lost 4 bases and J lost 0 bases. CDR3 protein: CASSPGLAGRRSYEQYF. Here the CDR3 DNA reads TGCGCCAGCAGCCCAGGACTAGCGGGACGCCGCTCCTACGAGCAGTACTTC.

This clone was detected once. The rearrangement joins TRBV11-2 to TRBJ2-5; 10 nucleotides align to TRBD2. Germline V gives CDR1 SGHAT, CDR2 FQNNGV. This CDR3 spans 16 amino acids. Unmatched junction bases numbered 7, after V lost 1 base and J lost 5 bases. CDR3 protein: CASSLGLAGDRETQYF. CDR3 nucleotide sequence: TGTGCCAGCAGCTTAGGGCTAGCGGGGGACAGGGAGACCCAGTACTTC.